The text below deals with one T cell receptor (beta chain). The data belong to a study of blood T cell repertoires in COVID-19. About the study: T cells, B-cell-depleted T cells, or PBMCs supplied cDNA or gDNA.

Authors' analysis steps: Nucleated cell number was recorded as an estimate derived from reference gene primer amplification. Only in-frame clones appear in the TCRdb table, and some are missing; sequencing was by immunoSEQ multiplex PCR. For V, J and clone size, that table is used; D and trimming come from the DNA. The top ten hold around 13% of the sample, which has approximately 20,000 clones, around 80% seen once. In germline, CDR1 is SSHAT, CDR2 FNYEAQ (reference sequence). The length of the CDR3 is 15 residues. This receptor was identified in a man aged 55-75 years with active COVID-19. The chain combines TRBV7-7 with TRBJ2-2; 8 bases map to TRBD2. Sample: peripheral blood. The CDR3 loop reads CASGSSGPNTGELFF. The CDR3 bases are TGTGCTAGCGGGTCTAGCGGGCCAAACACCGGGGAGCTGTTTTTT. The variable domain in full, with the rest retrieved from reference TRBV7-7 and TRBJ2-2, is GAGVSQSPRYKVTKRGQDVTLRCDPISSHATLYWYQQALGQGPEFLTYFNYEAQPDKSGLPSDRFSAERPEGSISTLTIQRTEQRDSAMYRCASGSSGPNTGELFFGEGSRLTVL.